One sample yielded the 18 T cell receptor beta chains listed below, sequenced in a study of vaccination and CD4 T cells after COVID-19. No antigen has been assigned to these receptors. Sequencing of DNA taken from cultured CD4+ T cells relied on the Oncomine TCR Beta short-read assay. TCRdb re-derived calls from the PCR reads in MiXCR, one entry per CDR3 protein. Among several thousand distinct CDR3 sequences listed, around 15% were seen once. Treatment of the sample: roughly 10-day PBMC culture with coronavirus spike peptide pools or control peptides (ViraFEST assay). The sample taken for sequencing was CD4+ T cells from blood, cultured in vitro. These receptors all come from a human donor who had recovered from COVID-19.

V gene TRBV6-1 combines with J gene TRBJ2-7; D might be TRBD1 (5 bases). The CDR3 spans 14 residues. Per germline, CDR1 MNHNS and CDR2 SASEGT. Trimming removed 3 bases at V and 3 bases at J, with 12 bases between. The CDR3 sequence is CASSDGASDYEQYF. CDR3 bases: TGTGCCAGCAGTGATGGGGCGTCGGACTACGAGCAGTACTTC.

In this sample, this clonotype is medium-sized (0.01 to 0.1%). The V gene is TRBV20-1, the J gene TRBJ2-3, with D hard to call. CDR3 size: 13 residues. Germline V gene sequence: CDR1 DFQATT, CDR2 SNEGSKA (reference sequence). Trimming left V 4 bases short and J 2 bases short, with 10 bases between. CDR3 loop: CSAIDTYTDTQYF. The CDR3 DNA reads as TGCAGTGCTATAGACACGTACACAGATACGCAGTATTTT.

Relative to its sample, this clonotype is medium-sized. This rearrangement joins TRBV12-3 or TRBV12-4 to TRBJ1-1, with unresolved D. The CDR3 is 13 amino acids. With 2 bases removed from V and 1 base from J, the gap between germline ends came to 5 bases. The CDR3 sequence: CASSLLSNTEAFF. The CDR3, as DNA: TGTGCCAGCAGTTTACTCTCGAACACTGAAGCTTTCTTT.

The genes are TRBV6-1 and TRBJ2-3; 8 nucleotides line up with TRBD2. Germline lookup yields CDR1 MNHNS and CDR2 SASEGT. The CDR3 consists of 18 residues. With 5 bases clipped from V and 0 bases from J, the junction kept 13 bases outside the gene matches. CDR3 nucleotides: TGTGCCAGCAGTCCGTGGTTCTGGCGGGGGGCTAGCACAGATACGCAGTATTTT. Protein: CASSPWFWRGASTDTQYF.

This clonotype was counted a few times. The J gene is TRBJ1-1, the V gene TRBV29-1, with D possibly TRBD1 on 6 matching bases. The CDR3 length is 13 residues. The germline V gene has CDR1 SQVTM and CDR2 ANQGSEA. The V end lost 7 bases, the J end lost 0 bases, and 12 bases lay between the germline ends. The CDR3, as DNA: TGCAGCGCCCGGACAGACATGAACACTGAAGCTTTCTTT. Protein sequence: CSARTDMNTEAFF. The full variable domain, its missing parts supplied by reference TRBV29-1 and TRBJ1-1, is SAVISQKPSRDICQRGTSLTIQCQVDSQVTMMFWYRQQPGQSLTLIATANQGSEATYESGFVIDKFPISRPNLTFSTLTVSNMSPEDSSIYLCSARTDMNTEAFFGQGTRLTVV.

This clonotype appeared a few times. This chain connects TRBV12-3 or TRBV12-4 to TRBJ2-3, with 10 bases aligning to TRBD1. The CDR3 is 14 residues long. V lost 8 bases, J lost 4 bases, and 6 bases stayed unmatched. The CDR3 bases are TGTGCCAGCCGGGACAGGGGTCGAGCAGATACGCAGTATTTT. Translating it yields CASRDRGRADTQYF.

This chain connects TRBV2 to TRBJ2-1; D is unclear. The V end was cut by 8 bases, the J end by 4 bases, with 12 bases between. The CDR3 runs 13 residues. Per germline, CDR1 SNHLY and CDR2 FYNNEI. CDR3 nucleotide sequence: TGTGCCAGCCGACGTCGAATATACAATGAGCAGTTCTTC. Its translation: CASRRRIYNEQFF.

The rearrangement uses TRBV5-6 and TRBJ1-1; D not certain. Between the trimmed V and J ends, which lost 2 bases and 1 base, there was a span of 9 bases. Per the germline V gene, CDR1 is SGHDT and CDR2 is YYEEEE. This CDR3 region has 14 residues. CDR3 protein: CASSFARKNTEAFF. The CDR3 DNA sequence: TGTGCCAGCAGCTTCGCACGGAAGAACACTGAAGCTTTCTTT.

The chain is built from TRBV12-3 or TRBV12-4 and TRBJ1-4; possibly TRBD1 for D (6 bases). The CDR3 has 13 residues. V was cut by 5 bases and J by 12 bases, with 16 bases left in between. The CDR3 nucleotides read TGTGCCAGCAGTCCCCTCCTAGAGGGGGAACTGTTTTTT. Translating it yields CASSPLLEGELFF.

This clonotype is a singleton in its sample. The CDR3 here is CASSVFASVSTDTQYF. In DNA, the CDR3 is TGTGCCAGCAGCGTATTTGCTAGCGTGAGCACAGATACGCAGTATTTT. V and J are TRBV9 and TRBJ2-3; maybe TRBD2 (6 bases). Germline V CDR1 and CDR2: SGDLS, YYNGEE. V was shortened by 1 base and J by 0 bases, with 12 bases between the two germline ends. There are 16 residues in the CDR3.

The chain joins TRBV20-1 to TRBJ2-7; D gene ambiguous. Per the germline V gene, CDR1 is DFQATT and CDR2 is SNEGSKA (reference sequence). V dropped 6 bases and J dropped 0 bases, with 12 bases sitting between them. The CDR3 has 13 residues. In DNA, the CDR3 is TGCAGTGCATCTGACGGCCCCTCCTACGAGCAGTACTTC. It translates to CSASDGPSYEQYF.

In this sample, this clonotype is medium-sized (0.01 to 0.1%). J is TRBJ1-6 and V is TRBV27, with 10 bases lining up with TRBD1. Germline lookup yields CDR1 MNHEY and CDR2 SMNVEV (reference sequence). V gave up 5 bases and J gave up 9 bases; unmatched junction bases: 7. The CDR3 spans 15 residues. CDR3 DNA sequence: TGTGCCAGCAGTCCATGGGACAGGGGCGGTTCACCCCTCCACTTT. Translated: CASSPWDRGGSPLHF.

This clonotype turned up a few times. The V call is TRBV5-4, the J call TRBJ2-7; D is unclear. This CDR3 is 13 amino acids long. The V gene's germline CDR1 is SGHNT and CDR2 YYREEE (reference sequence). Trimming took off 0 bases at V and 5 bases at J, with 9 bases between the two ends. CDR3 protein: CASSLDFKDEQYF. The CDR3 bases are TGTGCCAGCAGCTTGGACTTTAAGGACGAGCAGTACTTC. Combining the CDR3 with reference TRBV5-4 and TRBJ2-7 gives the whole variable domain ETGVTQSPTHLIKTRGQQVTLRCSSQSGHNTVSWYQQALGQGPQFIFQYYREEENGRGNFPPRFSGLQFPNYSSELNVNALELDDSALYLCASSLDFKDEQYFGPGTRLTVT.

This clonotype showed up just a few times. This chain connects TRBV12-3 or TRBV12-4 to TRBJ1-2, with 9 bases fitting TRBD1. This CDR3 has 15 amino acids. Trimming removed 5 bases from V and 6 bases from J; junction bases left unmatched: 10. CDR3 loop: CASSITGQGLNGYTF. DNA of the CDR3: TGTGCCAGCAGTATCACCGGACAGGGGTTAAATGGCTACACCTTC.

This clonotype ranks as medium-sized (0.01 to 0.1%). CDR3 bases: TGCAGTGCGTCGCGGGGGGCGGCCGGGGAGCTGTTTTTT. Its protein product is CSASRGAAGELFF. V usage is TRBV20-1 and J usage is TRBJ2-2; TRBD2 matches at 8 bases. V gave up 6 bases and J gave up 6 bases; unmatched junction bases: 6. This CDR3 region has 13 residues. Germline CDR1 DFQATT, CDR2 SNEGSKA (reference sequence).

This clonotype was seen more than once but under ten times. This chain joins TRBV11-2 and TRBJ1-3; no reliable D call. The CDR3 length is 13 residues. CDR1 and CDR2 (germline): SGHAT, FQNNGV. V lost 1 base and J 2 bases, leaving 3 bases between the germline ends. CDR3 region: CASSLGPGNTIYF. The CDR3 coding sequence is TGTGCCAGCAGCTTAGGGCCTGGAAACACCATATATTTT.

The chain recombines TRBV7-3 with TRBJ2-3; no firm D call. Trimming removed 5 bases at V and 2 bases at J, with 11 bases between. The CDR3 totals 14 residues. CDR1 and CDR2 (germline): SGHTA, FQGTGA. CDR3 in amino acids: CASSPTFSTDTQYF. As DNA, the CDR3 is TGTGCCAGCAGCCCCACGTTCTCCACAGATACGCAGTATTTT.

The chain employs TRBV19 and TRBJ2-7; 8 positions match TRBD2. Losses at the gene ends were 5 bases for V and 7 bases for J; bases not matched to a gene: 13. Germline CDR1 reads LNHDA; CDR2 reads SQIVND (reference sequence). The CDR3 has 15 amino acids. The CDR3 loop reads CASSLQTGGRSEQYF. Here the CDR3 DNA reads TGTGCCAGTAGTCTTCAGACGGGGGGGAGGAGTGAGCAGTACTTC.